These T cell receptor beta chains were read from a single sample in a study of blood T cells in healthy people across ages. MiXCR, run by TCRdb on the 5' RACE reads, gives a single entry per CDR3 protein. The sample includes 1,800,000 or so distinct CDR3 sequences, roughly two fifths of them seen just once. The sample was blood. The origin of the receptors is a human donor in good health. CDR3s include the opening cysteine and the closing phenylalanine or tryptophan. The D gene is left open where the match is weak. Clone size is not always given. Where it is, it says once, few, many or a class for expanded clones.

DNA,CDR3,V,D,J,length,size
TGCGCCAGCAGCTTGGCTGCGGGCAGCCTTCCCTACGAGCAGTACTTC,CASSLAAGSLPYEQYF,TRBV5-1,.,TRBJ2-7,16,.
TGTGCCAGCAGCTGGACACCGACTAACACTGAAGCTTTCTTT,CASSWTPTNTEAFF,TRBV7-2,.,TRBJ1-1,14,.
TGCAGTGCCCCGGGACAGGGCTTGAGTGAAGCTTTCTTT,CSAPGQGLSEAFF,TRBV20-1,TRBD1,TRBJ1-1,13,.
TGCAGCGTGGGTGGGCGGACTAGCACAGATACGCAGTATTTT,CSVGGRTSTDTQYF,TRBV29-1,.,TRBJ2-3,14,few
TGCAGTGCTAGAGATGAACTAGCGGGGGCCGGGATCTTC,CSARDELAGAGIF,TRBV20-1,TRBD2,TRBJ2-1,13,.
TGCAGTGCTAGAGAGAGAGCGGGGTACAGCACAGATACGCAGTATTTT,CSARERAGYSTDTQYF,TRBV20-1,TRBD2,TRBJ2-3,16,few
TGTGCCAGCACTCGCGGGTCTGTCTCCTACGAGCAGTACTTC,CASTRGSVSYEQYF,TRBV12-3/TRBV12-4,.,TRBJ2-7,14,.
TGTGCCAGCAGCTTAGAATTCGGCGGAGGCAAATACAATGAGCAGTTCTTC,CASSLEFGGGKYNEQFF,TRBV7-9,.,TRBJ2-1,17,few
TGTGCCAGCAGCCAAGAAATGGGGGCTGGCTATGGCTACACCTTC,CASSQEMGAGYGYTF,TRBV4-2,.,TRBJ1-2,15,.
TGTGCCAGCAGTGACGACCGACGAGACAATGAGCAGTTCTTC,CASSDDRRDNEQFF,TRBV2,.,TRBJ2-1,14,few
TGCGCCAGCAGCCAAGGGTGGCTCGTGGGGCAGCGGAATGAGCAGTTCTTC,CASSQGWLVGQRNEQFF,TRBV4-1,.,TRBJ2-1,17,few
TGCAGTGCTCTTAGCGGGGGGCAGTTCTTC,CSALSGGQFF,TRBV20-1,TRBD2,TRBJ2-1,10,few
TGCAGTGCTAGAGTGCCCGGGACAGGGCGGGAGACCCAGTACTTC,CSARVPGTGRETQYF,TRBV20-1,TRBD1,TRBJ2-5,15,.
TGTGCCAGCAGTGACGTCGTAGGGGGACCCTTGCAGGCTTTCTTT,CASSDVVGGPLQAFF,TRBV6-2/TRBV6-3,.,TRBJ1-1,15,.
TGCAGCGTTGTCAGAACCTACGAGCAGTACTTC,CSVVRTYEQYF,TRBV29-1,.,TRBJ2-7,11,many
TGTGCCAGCAGCCATCCCGGACCTGCCAAAAACATTCAGTACTTC,CASSHPGPAKNIQYF,TRBV3-1,.,TRBJ2-4,15,.
TGTGCCAGCAGCTCCTCATACGGGACAGTCCAAGAGACCCAGTACTTC,CASSSSYGTVQETQYF,TRBV11-2,TRBD1,TRBJ2-5,16,few
TGCGCCAGCAGCGTAGGGCCCAGGGGAGATTACACCTTC,CASSVGPRGDYTF,TRBV4-3,.,TRBJ1-2,13,.
TGTGCCAGCAGCCCCCGCGGGGTAGCGGGGGTAATCGGGACCCAGTACTTC,CASSPRGVAGVIGTQYF,TRBV7-2,TRBD2,TRBJ2-5,17,.
TGTGCCAGCAGCGTGTCTAGCGGATACAATGAGCAGTTCTTC,CASSVSSGYNEQFF,TRBV9,TRBD2,TRBJ2-1,14,few
TGTGCCAGCAGCGGCCTCCTACAGGGGCGAGGGAACACTGAAGCTTTCTTT,CASSGLLQGRGNTEAFF,TRBV11-2,TRBD1,TRBJ1-1,17,.
TGTGCCAGCAGCCAAGAAGGGGCCGGGGAGCTGTTTTTT,CASSQEGAGELFF,TRBV3-1,.,TRBJ2-2,13,.
TGTGCCAGCAGCCCCCTGTGGTTGTCCCTTGCTAATAATGAAAAACTGTTTTTT,CASSPLWLSLANNEKLFF,TRBV7-6,.,TRBJ1-4,18,few
TGCAGTGCTAGTACCACAGAGGGCTTTCAGCCCCAGCATTTT,CSASTTEGFQPQHF,TRBV20-1,.,TRBJ1-5,14,.
TGTGCCAGCAGCTTAGGTACCGGGGGGCCTGAAGGGACCCAGTACTTC,CASSLGTGGPEGTQYF,TRBV7-9,.,TRBJ2-5,16,.
TGCGCCAGCAGCCAAGTCAGGGGGTCGGATCAGCCCCAGCATTTT,CASSQVRGSDQPQHF,TRBV4-1,TRBD1,TRBJ1-5,15,.
TGTGCCTGGATCGCCTATAATTCACCCCTCCACTTT,CAWIAYNSPLHF,TRBV30,.,TRBJ1-6,12,.
TGCAGTGCTGAGACCACCGGGGAGCTGTTTTTT,CSAETTGELFF,TRBV20-1,.,TRBJ2-2,11,few
TGTGCCAGCAGAGGACTAGACTCAACAGATACGCAGTATTTT,CASRGLDSTDTQYF,TRBV28,TRBD2,TRBJ2-3,14,once
TGTGCCAGCAGTTACTCGAAGCAGCGAGGGGTCAGGGTTAACACTGAAGCTTTCTTT,CASSYSKQRGVRVNTEAFF,TRBV6-2/TRBV6-3,.,TRBJ1-1,19,.
TGCGCCAGCAGCCAAGTGGATATGGGATTTAATAGCAATCAGCCCCAGCATTTT,CASSQVDMGFNSNQPQHF,TRBV4-1,.,TRBJ1-5,18,few
TGCAGCGTTCTCCCAAACGGAGGGGGAGAAGCTTTCTTT,CSVLPNGGGEAFF,TRBV29-1,.,TRBJ1-1,13,.
TGCAGTGCCCTGGGGCCCCAGCACAATGAGCAGTTCTTC,CSALGPQHNEQFF,TRBV20-1,.,TRBJ2-1,13,few
TGTGCCAGCAGTTACGACATTCAAGGGAAAGAGACCCAGTACTTC,CASSYDIQGKETQYF,TRBV6-2/TRBV6-3,.,TRBJ2-5,15,.
TGTGCCACCAGTGATTGGTCGGAGACCCAGTACTTC,CATSDWSETQYF,TRBV24-1,.,TRBJ2-5,12,.
TGCGCCAGCTCATTCAGGGGCAGGGCCGATACGCAGTATTTT,CASSFRGRADTQYF,TRBV5-1,.,TRBJ2-3,14,once
TGTGCCAACAGCTCGGGGGGGAAGGCTGAAAAACTGTTTTTT,CANSSGGKAEKLFF,TRBV7-2,.,TRBJ1-4,14,.
TGTGCCAGCAGTCCGGGACAGGGTAGGGCAGATACGCAGTATTTT,CASSPGQGRADTQYF,TRBV27,TRBD1,TRBJ2-3,15,.
TGTGCCAGCAGCCCCAGACAGGTTGTGAGCTCCTACGAGCAGTACTTC,CASSPRQVVSSYEQYF,TRBV7-2,.,TRBJ2-7,16,few
TGCAGTGCTGCTCTAGCGGAAAACATTCGGTACTTC,CSAALAENIRYF,TRBV20-1,TRBD2,TRBJ2-4,12,.